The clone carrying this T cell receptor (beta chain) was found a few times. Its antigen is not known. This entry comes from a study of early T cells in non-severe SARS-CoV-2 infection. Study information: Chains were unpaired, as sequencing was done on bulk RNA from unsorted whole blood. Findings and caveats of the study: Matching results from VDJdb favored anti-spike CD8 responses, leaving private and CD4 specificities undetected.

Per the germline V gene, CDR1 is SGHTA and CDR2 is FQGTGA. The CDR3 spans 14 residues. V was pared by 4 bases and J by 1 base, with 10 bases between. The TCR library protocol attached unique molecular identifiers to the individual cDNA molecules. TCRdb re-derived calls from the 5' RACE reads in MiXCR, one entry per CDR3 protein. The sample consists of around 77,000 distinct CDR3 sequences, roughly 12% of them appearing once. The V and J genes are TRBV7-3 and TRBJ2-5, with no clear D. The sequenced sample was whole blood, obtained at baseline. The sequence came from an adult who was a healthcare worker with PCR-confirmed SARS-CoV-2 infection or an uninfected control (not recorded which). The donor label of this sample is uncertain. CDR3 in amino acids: CASSSGGAQETQYF. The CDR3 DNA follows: TGTGCCAGCAGCTCCGGCGGTGCCCAAGAGACCCAGTACTTC.